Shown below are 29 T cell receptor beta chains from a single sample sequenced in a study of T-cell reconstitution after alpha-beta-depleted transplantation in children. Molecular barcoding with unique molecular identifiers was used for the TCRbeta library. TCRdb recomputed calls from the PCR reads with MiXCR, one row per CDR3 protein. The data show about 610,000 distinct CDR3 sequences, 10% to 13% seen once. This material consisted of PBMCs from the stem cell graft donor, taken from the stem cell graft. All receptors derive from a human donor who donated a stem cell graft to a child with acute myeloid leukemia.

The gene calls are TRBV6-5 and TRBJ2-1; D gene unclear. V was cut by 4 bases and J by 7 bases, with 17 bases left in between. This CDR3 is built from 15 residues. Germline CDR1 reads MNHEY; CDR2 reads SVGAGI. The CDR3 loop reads CASSFGRIPGNEQFF. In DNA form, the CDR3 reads TGTGCCAGCAGTTTCGGACGGATCCCTGGGAATGAGCAGTTCTTC.

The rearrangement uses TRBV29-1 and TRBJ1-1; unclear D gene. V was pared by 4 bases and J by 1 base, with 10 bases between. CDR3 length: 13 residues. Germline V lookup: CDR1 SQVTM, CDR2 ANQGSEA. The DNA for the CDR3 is TGCAGCGTTGCCCTAGACGGGAACACTGAAGCTTTCTTT. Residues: CSVALDGNTEAFF.

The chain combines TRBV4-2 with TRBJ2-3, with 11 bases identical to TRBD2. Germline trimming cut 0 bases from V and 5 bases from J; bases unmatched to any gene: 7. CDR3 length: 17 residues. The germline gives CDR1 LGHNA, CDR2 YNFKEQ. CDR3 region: CASSQDRTSGRVDTQYF. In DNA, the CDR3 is TGTGCCAGCAGCCAAGATCGCACTAGCGGGAGAGTAGATACGCAGTATTTT.

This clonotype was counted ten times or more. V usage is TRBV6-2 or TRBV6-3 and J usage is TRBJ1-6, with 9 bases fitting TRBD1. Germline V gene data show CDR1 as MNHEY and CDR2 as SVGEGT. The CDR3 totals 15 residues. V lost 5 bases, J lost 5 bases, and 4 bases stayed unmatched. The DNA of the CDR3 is TGTGCCAGCAGTACCCGGGACAGGGATAATTCACCCCTCCACTTT. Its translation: CASSTRDRDNSPLHF.

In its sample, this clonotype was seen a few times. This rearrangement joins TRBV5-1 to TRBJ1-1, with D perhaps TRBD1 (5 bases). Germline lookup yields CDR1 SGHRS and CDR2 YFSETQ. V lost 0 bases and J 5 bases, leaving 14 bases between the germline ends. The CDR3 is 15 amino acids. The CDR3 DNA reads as TGCGCCAGCAGCTTGGATCGGGGGGTCTTTACTGAAGCTTTCTTT. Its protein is CASSLDRGVFTEAFF. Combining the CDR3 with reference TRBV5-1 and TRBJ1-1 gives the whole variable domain KAGVTQTPRYLIKTRGQQVTLSCSPISGHRSVSWYQQTPGQGLQFLFEYFSETQRNKGNFPGRFSGRQFSNSRSEMNVSTLELGDSALYLCASSLDRGVFTEAFFGQGTRLTVV.

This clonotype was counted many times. CDR3 bases: TGTGCCAGCACCGAACAGGGACTAGTTCCCTACGAGCAGTACTTC. The encoded protein is CASTEQGLVPYEQYF. The chain carries TRBV9 and TRBJ2-7; 8 bases match TRBD2. The CDR3 totals 15 residues. Trimming removed 6 bases from V and 2 bases from J; junction bases left unmatched: 10. The germline CDR1 and CDR2 sequences are SGDLS and YYNGEE.

CDR3 sequence (DNA): TGTGCCAGCAGCCAAGACTTCGCGGGAGTTGGGAATGAGCAGTTCTTC. Amino acids: CASSQDFAGVGNEQFF. The chain couples TRBV3-1 to TRBJ2-1, with 7 bases identical to TRBD2. Per germline, CDR1 LGHDT and CDR2 YNNKEL (reference sequence). Trimming removed 0 bases from V and 7 bases from J; junction bases left unmatched: 9. CDR3 length: 16 residues.

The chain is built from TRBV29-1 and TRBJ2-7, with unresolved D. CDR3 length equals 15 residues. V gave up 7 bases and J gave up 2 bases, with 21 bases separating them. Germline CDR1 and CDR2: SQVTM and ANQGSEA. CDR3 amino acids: CSAGMRTRGTYEQYF. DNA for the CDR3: TGCAGCGCCGGAATGCGGACCAGAGGTACCTACGAGCAGTACTTC.

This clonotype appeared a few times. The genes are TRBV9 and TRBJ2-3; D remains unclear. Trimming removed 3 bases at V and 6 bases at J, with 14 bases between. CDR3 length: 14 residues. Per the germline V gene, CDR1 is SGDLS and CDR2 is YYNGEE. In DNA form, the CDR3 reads TGTGCCAGCAGCGAGGACCCCTTCCGGGATACGCAGTATTTT. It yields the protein CASSEDPFRDTQYF.

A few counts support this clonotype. DNA for the CDR3: TGTGCCAGTAGTACCGCGGGGGAGGGCGGGGAGCTGTTTTTT. Its translation is CASSTAGEGGELFF. This chain links TRBV19 with TRBJ2-2, with 7 bases matching TRBD2. V lost 4 bases to trimming and J lost 7 bases; unmatched junction nucleotides: 6. Per germline, CDR1 LNHDA and CDR2 SQIVND (reference sequence). The CDR3 runs 14 residues.

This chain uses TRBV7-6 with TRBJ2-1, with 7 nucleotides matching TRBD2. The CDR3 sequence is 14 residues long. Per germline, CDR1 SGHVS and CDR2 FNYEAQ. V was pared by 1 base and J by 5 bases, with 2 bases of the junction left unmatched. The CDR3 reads CASSLGTSNNEQFF. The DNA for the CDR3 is TGTGCCAGCAGCTTAGGGACTAGTAACAATGAGCAGTTCTTC.

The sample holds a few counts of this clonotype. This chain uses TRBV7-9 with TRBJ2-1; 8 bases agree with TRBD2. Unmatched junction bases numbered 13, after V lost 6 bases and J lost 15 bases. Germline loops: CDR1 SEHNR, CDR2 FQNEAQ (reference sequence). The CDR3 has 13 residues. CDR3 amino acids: CASRGQGGTRPFF. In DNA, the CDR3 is TGTGCCAGCAGGGGTCAAGGGGGGACTAGACCGTTCTTC.

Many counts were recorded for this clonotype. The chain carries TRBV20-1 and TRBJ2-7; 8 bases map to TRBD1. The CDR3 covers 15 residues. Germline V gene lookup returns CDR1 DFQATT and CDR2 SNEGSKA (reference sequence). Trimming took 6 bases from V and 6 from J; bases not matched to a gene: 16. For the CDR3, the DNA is TGCAGTGCCGAGAAAAACCCGGGGCAGGGGGCCGAGCAGTACTTC. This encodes CSAEKNPGQGAEQYF.

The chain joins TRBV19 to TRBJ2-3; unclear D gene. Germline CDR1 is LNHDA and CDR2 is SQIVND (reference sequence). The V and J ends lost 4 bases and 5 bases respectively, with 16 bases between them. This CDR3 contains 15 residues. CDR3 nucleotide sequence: TGTGCCAGTAGTACCACGCCCCAACGAGGAGATACGCAGTATTTT. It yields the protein CASSTTPQRGDTQYF.

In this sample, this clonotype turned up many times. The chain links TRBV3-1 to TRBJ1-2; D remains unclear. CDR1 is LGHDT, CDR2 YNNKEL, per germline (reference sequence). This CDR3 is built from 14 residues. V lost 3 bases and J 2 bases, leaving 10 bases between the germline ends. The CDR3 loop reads CASSHQNGNYGYTF. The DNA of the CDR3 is TGTGCCAGCAGCCATCAGAACGGAAACTATGGCTACACCTTC.

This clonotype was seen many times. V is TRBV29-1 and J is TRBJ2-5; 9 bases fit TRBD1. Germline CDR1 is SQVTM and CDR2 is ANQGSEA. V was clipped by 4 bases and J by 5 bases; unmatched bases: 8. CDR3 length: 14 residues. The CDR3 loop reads CSVGDRALSETQYF. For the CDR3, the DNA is TGCAGCGTTGGGGACAGGGCACTGTCCGAGACCCAGTACTTC.

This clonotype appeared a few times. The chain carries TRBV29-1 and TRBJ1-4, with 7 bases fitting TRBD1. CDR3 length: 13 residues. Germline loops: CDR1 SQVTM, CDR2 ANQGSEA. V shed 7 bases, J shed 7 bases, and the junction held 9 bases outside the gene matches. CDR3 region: CSAREGAGEKLFF. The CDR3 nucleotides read TGCAGCGCCCGAGAGGGGGCGGGTGAAAAACTGTTTTTT.

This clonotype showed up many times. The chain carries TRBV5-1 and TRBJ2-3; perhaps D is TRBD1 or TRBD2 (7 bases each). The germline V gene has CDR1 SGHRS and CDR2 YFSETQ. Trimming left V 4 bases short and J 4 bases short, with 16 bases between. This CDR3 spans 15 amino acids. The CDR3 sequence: CASSAYRGGADTQYF. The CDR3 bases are TGCGCCAGCAGCGCCTACAGGGGAGGGGCAGATACGCAGTATTTT.

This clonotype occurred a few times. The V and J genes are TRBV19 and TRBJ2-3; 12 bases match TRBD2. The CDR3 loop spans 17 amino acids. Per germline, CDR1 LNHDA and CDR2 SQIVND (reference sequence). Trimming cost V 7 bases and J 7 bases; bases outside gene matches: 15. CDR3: CASTIGAATSGRYTQYF. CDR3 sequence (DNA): TGTGCCAGTACCATCGGGGCCGCGACTAGCGGGAGATATACGCAGTATTTT.

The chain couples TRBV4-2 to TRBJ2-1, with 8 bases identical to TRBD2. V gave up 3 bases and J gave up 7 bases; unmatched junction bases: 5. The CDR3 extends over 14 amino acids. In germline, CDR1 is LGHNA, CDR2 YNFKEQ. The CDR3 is CASSQGLGKNEQFF. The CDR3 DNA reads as TGTGCCAGCAGCCAGGGACTAGGGAAAAATGAGCAGTTCTTC.

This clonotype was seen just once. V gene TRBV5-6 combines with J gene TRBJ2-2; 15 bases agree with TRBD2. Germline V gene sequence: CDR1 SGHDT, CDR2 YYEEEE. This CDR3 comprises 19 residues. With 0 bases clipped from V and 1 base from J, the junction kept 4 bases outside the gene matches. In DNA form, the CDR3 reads TGTGCCAGCAGCTTGGGGGGACTAGCGGGAGGACAGAACACCGGGGAGCTGTTTTTT. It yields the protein CASSLGGLAGGQNTGELFF.

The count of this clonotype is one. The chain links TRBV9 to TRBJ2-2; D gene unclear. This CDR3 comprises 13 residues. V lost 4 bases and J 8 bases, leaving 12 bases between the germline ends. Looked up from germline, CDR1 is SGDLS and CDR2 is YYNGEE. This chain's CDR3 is CASSKRPPGELFF. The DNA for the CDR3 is TGTGCCAGCAGCAAGCGTCCACCGGGGGAGCTGTTTTTT.

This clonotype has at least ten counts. In nucleotides, the CDR3 is TGTGCCAGCAGCTTGGGACTAGCTATGTACGAGCAGTACTTC. This sequence encodes CASSLGLAMYEQYF. The chain combines TRBV5-5 with TRBJ2-7, with TRBD2 matching over 7 bases. After removal of 0 bases from V and 4 bases from J, the junction contained 4 bases not matched to a gene. Germline V gives CDR1 SGHKS, CDR2 YYEKEE (reference sequence). The CDR3 is made up of 14 amino acids.

DNA of the CDR3: TGCAGTGCTCCAGACCCCCCTAGCGGGTCCGAAGGAGAGCAGTTCTTC. Its protein product is CSAPDPPSGSEGEQFF. V usage is TRBV20-1 and J usage is TRBJ2-1; 8 bases match TRBD2. The germline V gene has CDR1 DFQATT and CDR2 SNEGSKA (reference sequence). Losses at the gene ends were 5 bases for V and 10 bases for J; bases not matched to a gene: 19. The CDR3 length is 16 residues.

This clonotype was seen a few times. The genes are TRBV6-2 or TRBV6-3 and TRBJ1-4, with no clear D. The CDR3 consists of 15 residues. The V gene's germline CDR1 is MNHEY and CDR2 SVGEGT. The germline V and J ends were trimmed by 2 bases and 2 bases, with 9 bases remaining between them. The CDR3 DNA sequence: TGTGCCAGCAGTTACGTCGGGGTGACTAATGAAAAACTGTTTTTT. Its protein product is CASSYVGVTNEKLFF.

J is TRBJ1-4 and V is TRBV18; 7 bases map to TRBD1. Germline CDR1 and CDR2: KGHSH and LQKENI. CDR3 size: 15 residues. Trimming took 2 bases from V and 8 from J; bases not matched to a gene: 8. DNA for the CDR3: TGTGCCAGCTCACCAGAAGACAGGGTTTACGAAAAACTGTTTTTT. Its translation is CASSPEDRVYEKLFF.

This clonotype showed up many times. The CDR3 DNA is TGTGCCAGCAGCCACGAATACGACGTCGGCTACACCTTC. It is translated as CASSHEYDVGYTF. The chain joins TRBV6-6 to TRBJ1-2; no firm D call. The V end lost 6 bases, the J end lost 8 bases, and 16 bases lay between the germline ends. Germline assignment: CDR1 MNHNY and CDR2 SVGAGI (reference sequence). The CDR3 totals 13 residues.

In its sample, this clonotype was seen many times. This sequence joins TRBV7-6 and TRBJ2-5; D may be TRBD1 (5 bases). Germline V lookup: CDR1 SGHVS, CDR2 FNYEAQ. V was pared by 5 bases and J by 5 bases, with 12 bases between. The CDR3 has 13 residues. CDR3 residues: CASSPPGRETQYF. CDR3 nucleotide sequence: TGTGCCAGCAGCCCCCCAGGGCGGGAGACCCAGTACTTC.

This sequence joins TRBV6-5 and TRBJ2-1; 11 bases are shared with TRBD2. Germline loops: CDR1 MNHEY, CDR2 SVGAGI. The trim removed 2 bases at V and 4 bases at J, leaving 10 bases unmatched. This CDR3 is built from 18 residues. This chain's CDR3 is CASSYRGLAAPGYNEQFF. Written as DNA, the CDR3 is TGTGCCAGCAGTTACCGGGGACTAGCGGCTCCCGGGTACAATGAGCAGTTCTTC.